This record concerns one T cell receptor (beta chain) sequence. This clonotype has ten or more counts. Its antigen is unknown. No much larger clone exists at a distance of one base, and base qualities are not known. Genomic DNA was used as template for profiling of TCR beta VDJ combinations and CDR3 sequences. TCR repertoire sequencing was run on an Illumina HiSeq 2000. The authors' pipeline ran thus. Repertoires were assessed using TRBV/TRBJ rearrangement plots, CDR3 size and DJ length profiles, and Simpson's diversity index. The most abundant DNA sequence in the deep sequencing data was defined as the immunodominant clone. CDR3 amino acid sequences were screened for sharing across subjects and compared with published repertoires and the VDJdb database. TCRdb reran the public reads through fastp at Q25 and MiXCR, keeping productive beta chains. Entries are consolidated by CDR3 protein sequence, retaining the most common genes and DNA. The V and J calls and clone size come from TCRdb's table, not from the authors' own analysis. The sample yields about 210,000 distinct CDR3 sequences; almost 35% were counted once. The leading ten clones occupy about 1.1% of the sample.

The study deep-sequenced TCR repertoires of sorted CD4+ and CD8+ blood T cells from severe aplastic anemia patients and healthy subjects. Ficoll-Paque density gradient centrifugation was used to isolate peripheral blood mononuclear cells. CD4+ and CD8+ T cells were sorted by FACS or magnetic beads before DNA extraction. This sample stems from a study of CD8+CD57+ T cells in acquired aplastic anemia (dated by TCRdb to the late 2010s). Broadly, across the study: Extracted DNA from sorted CD4+ and CD8+ cells averaged approximately 3 ug, ranging from roughly 0.17 to 30 ug. Mean read counts for healthy donor samples were about 10.8 million for CD4+ cells and 11.0 million for CD8+ cells.

Overall results and qualifications from the work: Patients and healthy controls showed no significant difference in CD8+ Simpson's diversity (P=0.060). Roughly 31 CD8+ CDR3 sequences were shared between patients and controls but appeared highly expressed in patients and within their immunodominant clones.

The sample consisted of sorted CD4+, CD8+, or CD8+CD57+ T cells (not recorded which) from PBMCs. The TCR was taken from a human donor in good health, serving as a control.

The bases read TGTGCCAGCAGCTCAAGGCGGGGATCCTACAATGAGCAGTTCTTC. Translation gives CASSSRRGSYNEQFF. The chain joins TRBV7-3 to TRBJ2-1, with TRBD2 perhaps the D gene, on 6 matching bases. Spanning cysteine to phenylalanine, the CDR3 consists of 15 amino acids. The only DNA kept is the CDR3, 45 bases in frame from the first base. V gives up 4 bases and J gives up 1 base, and the segment between their germline ends measures 11 bases. Looking up the germline V gene yields CDR1 SGHTA and CDR2 FQGTGA.